This TCR beta chain was found in a study of T-cell reconstitution after alpha-beta-depleted transplantation in children. In this sample, this clonotype turned up many times. TCRbeta library construction was performed incorporating unique molecular identifiers. TCRdb ran MiXCR on the PCR reads and lists one entry per CDR3 protein. Here the sample spans under 300,000 distinct CDR3 sequences, around 8.9% being singletons. Germline loops: CDR1 SGHAT, CDR2 FQNNGV. The length of the CDR3 is 16 residues. Trimming took 1 base from V and 5 from J; bases not matched to a gene: 5. This specimen consisted of PBMCs from the stem cell graft donor, obtained from the stem cell graft. The chain carries TRBV11-2 and TRBJ1-5, with TRBD1 matching 10 bases. This receptor was taken from a human donor who donated a stem cell graft to a child with SCID. CDR3 in DNA: TGTGCCAGCAGCTTAGGAGGGACAGGGGTAGATCAGCCCCAGCATTTT. It specifies CASSLGGTGVDQPQHF.